The next 3 T cell receptor beta chains were all read from a single sample in a study of vaccination effects on CD4 cells after COVID-19. Sequenced by immunoSEQ multiplex PCR; TCRdb stores in-frame clones only, minus some. The data contain 35,000 to 40,000 clones, roughly 79% of them singletons. An approximately 10-day culture period preceded the isolation of CD4+ T cells. Their antigens remain unidentified. The sample was CD4+ T cells from PBMCs cultured without peptide, taken before COVID-19 vaccination. The source of these receptors is a human donor who received a COVID-19 vaccine.

The CDR3 loop reads CASSRDVPYEQYF. The CDR3 coding sequence is TGTGCCAGCAGCCGGGACGTCCCCTACGAGCAGTACTTC. V usage is TRBV5-6 and J usage is TRBJ2-7; the D gene could be TRBD1 or TRBD2 (5 bases each). The CDR3 length is 13 residues. Germline V gene lookup returns CDR1 SGHDT and CDR2 YYEEEE. V dropped 4 bases and J dropped 2 bases, with 10 bases sitting between them.

The gene calls are TRBV7-2 and TRBJ1-5; D is perhaps TRBD1 (5 bases). This CDR3 is built from 14 residues. Germline lookup yields CDR1 SGHTA and CDR2 FQGNSA. The V and J ends lost 5 bases and 7 bases respectively, with 15 bases between them. In DNA, the CDR3 is TGTGCCAGCAGCCCGCAGGGTGGAAAGCAGCCCCAGCATTTT. Its translation: CASSPQGGKQPQHF.

V is TRBV18 and J is TRBJ1-3; no clear D gene. The V end lost 8 bases, the J end lost 0 bases, and 14 bases lay between the germline ends. The germline V gene encodes CDR1 KGHSH and CDR2 LQKENI. The CDR3 sequence is 15 residues long. The CDR3 reads CASRAGSNSGNTIYF. CDR3 nucleotide sequence: TGTGCCAGCCGCGCGGGCAGTAACTCTGGAAACACCATATATTTT.